The 15 T cell receptor beta chains below all came from one sample that was sequenced in a study of shared clonotypes between healthy human individuals. TCRdb's copy holds only in-frame clones and misses some; the assay was immunoSEQ multiplex PCR. Of 2 million to 2.5 million clones detected, under 97% appear once; the ten largest clones hold approximately 0.13%. Input material: naive CD4+ T cells sorted from blood. Described subset: CD45RA+ positively selected. These receptors all stem from a man between 18 and 29 years old in good health.

Concerning this clone: The junction departs from the called germline gene at one end, perhaps through a read error. The rearrangement joins TRBV7-7 to TRBJ1-1, with D possibly matching TRBD1 (5 bases). Germline CDR1 and CDR2: SSHAT and FNYEAQ (reference sequence). The CDR3 length is 15 residues. CDR3 sequence (DNA): TGTGCTAGCAGCCCGATGGGGGTGGGAAACACTGAAGCTTTCTTT. Its protein product is CASSPMGVGNTEAFF.

J is TRBJ1-1 and V is TRBV6-5; no clear D gene. The ends were cut back, 0 bases at V and 1 base at J, with 9 bases in the middle. The CDR3 is 15 residues long. Germline V gene lookup returns CDR1 MNHEY and CDR2 SVGAGI. The CDR3 protein is CASSYSQVANTEAFF. The CDR3 nucleotides are TGTGCCAGCAGTTACTCGCAGGTTGCGAACACTGAAGCTTTCTTT.

The rearrangement links TRBV7-2 to TRBJ2-1; D is possibly TRBD2 (5 bases). Germline V gene lookup returns CDR1 SGHTA and CDR2 FQGNSA. V dropped 5 bases and J dropped 9 bases, with 17 bases sitting between them. The CDR3 loop spans 14 amino acids. The CDR3 loop is CASSPPTGLVEQFF. Here the CDR3 DNA reads TGTGCCAGCAGCCCTCCAACCGGACTTGTTGAGCAGTTCTTC.

This clone came up once. At the DNA level, this CDR3 is encoded by other sequences in the same sample as well. V gene TRBV5-1 combines with J gene TRBJ2-3; 7 positions match TRBD2. In germline, CDR1 is SGHRS, CDR2 YFSETQ. The CDR3 loop spans 14 amino acids. Trimming removed 0 bases from V and 6 bases from J; junction bases left unmatched: 4. The CDR3 region is CASSLEGSGDTQYF. The CDR3 DNA follows: TGCGCCAGCAGCTTGGAGGGTAGCGGGGATACGCAGTATTTT. The entire variable domain, with the rest obtained from reference TRBV5-1 and TRBJ2-3, is as follows: KAGVTQTPRYLIKTRGQQVTLSCSPISGHRSVSWYQQTPGQGLQFLFEYFSETQRNKGNFPGRFSGRQFSNSRSEMNVSTLELGDSALYLCASSLEGSGDTQYFGPGTRLTVL.

The rearrangement links TRBV12-5 to TRBJ1-1; tentatively, D is TRBD1 (5 bases). The CDR3 is 14 amino acids. Trimming pared 8 bases from V and 1 base from J, leaving 14 bases between. CDR1 and CDR2 (germline): LGHNT, FRNRAP. The CDR3 protein is CASQGETGNTEAFF. The DNA for the CDR3 is TGTGCTAGTCAGGGCGAAACAGGGAACACTGAAGCTTTCTTT.

The chain joins TRBV9 to TRBJ1-4; weak D call: TRBD1 (5 bases). CDR1 is SGDLS and CDR2 is YYNGEE in the germline V gene. The CDR3 is 13 residues long. V was clipped by 0 bases and J by 10 bases, with 10 bases between them. DNA for the CDR3: TGTGCCAGCAGCGTAGGGGGCGTCGGAAAACTGTTTTTT. This codes for CASSVGGVGKLFF.

The chain is built from TRBV6-6 and TRBJ1-2, with D uncertain. V lost 0 bases and J 5 bases, leaving 10 bases between the germline ends. The CDR3 sequence is 14 residues long. Germline CDR1 is MNHNY and CDR2 is SVGAGI (reference sequence). The CDR3 spells CASSYSAGPYGYTF. The CDR3 region has the DNA TGTGCCAGCAGTTACTCTGCAGGACCTTATGGCTACACCTTC.

The chain has TRBV2 and TRBJ1-6; D uncertain. Between the trimmed V and J ends, which lost 8 bases and 7 bases, there was a span of 9 bases. Per germline, CDR1 SNHLY and CDR2 FYNNEI. This CDR3 contains 12 residues. CDR3 bases: TGTGCCAGCTGGGCGGAAAATTCACCCCTCCACTTT. It yields the protein CASWAENSPLHF. The whole variable domain, filled in from reference TRBV2 and TRBJ1-6, reads EPEVTQTPSHQVTQMGQEVILRCVPISNHLYFYWYRQILGQKVEFLVSFYNNEISEKSEIFDDQFSVERPDGSNFTLKIRSTKLEDSAMYFCASWAENSPLHFGNGTRLTVT.

The rearrangement uses TRBV4-3 and TRBJ2-1; TRBD1 or TRBD2 may be the D gene (7 bases each). Trimming removed 2 bases from V and 8 bases from J, with 22 bases in between. The germline V gene encodes CDR1 LGHNA and CDR2 YSLEER. The CDR3 sequence is 17 residues long. The CDR3 protein is CASSQPTGPSAGDEQFF. For the CDR3, the DNA is TGCGCCAGCAGCCAACCGACAGGGCCCTCGGCGGGGGATGAGCAGTTCTTC.

Note on this clone: The junction differs from germline at one of its ends, possibly a read error. This rearrangement joins TRBV7-7 to TRBJ2-7, with TRBD1 as a possible D gene (6 bases). This CDR3 is built from 15 residues. The V gene's germline CDR1 is SSHAT and CDR2 FNYEAQ (reference sequence). CDR3 bases: TGTGCTAGCAGCTTAGGTACAGGGAGCTCCTACGAGCAGTACTTC. Its translation: CASSLGTGSSYEQYF.

The V and J genes are TRBV2 and TRBJ1-5; 7 bases align to TRBD1. V was clipped by 6 bases and J by 5 bases; unmatched bases: 7. The CDR3 extends over 14 amino acids. From germline, CDR1 is SNHLY and CDR2 FYNNEI. The CDR3 spells CASRTGFVDQPQHF. CDR3 DNA sequence: TGTGCCAGCAGGACAGGGTTCGTGGATCAGCCCCAGCATTTT. Based on the CDR3 plus reference TRBV2 and TRBJ1-5, the full variable domain is EPEVTQTPSHQVTQMGQEVILRCVPISNHLYFYWYRQILGQKVEFLVSFYNNEISEKSEIFDDQFSVERPDGSNFTLKIRSTKLEDSAMYFCASRTGFVDQPQHFGDGTRLSIL.

The CDR3 here is CASSYFAGSFGNTIYF. The CDR3 DNA reads as TGTGCCAGCAGTTACTTCGCCGGGTCATTCGGAAACACCATATATTTT. V is TRBV6-5 and J is TRBJ1-3, with no clear D. The ends were cut back, 1 base at V and 4 bases at J, with 14 bases in the middle. Germline CDR1 MNHEY, CDR2 SVGAGI. This CDR3 has 16 residues.

The chain employs TRBV7-2 and TRBJ2-7; TRBD2 matches at 9 bases. The CDR3 sequence is 13 residues long. The V gene's germline CDR1 is SGHTA and CDR2 FQGNSA. The J segment lost 5 bases and the V segment lost 6 bases, leaving 5 bases of the junction unmatched. The CDR3 protein is CASRQLAGNEQYF. In nucleotides, the CDR3 is TGTGCCAGCAGACAGCTAGCGGGAAACGAGCAGTACTTC.

This sequence joins TRBV28 and TRBJ1-5, with 10 bases identical to TRBD1. J gave up 4 bases and V 6 bases, and 3 bases lay outside the gene matches. In germline, CDR1 is MDHEN, CDR2 SYDVKM. This CDR3 comprises 14 residues. CDR3 residues: CASRGQGENQPQHF. The CDR3 nucleotides read TGTGCCAGCAGAGGACAGGGGGAGAATCAGCCCCAGCATTTT.

This clone appeared once. J is TRBJ2-7 and V is TRBV5-1, with TRBD2 as a possible D gene (6 bases). Trimming left V 4 bases short and J 7 bases short, with 12 bases between. Germline-derived CDR1 and CDR2 are SGHRS and YFSETQ. The CDR3 is 12 amino acids. This CDR3 reads CASSGGIWEQYF. The CDR3 DNA reads TGCGCCAGCAGCGGAGGGATCTGGGAGCAGTACTTC.